A single sample is the source of the 22 T cell receptor beta chains below, sequenced in a study of cytomegalovirus exposure and HLA in healthy donors. The PCR ran on 60 Vbeta and 13 Jbeta primers. Sequenced by immunoSEQ multiplex PCR; TCRdb stores in-frame clones only, minus some. This listing includes approximately 110,000 clones. Sequenced material: PBMCs. The receptors come from a young man in good health and CMV-seronegative.

The chain uses TRBV7-8 and TRBJ2-7, with D possibly being TRBD2 (6 bases). The length of the CDR3 is 14 residues. Trimming shortened V by 1 base and J by 4 bases, and 11 bases separated the two germline ends. CDR1 and CDR2 (germline): SGHVS, FQNEAQ. The CDR3 reads CASSLVGGPYEQYF. CDR3 bases: TGTGCCAGCAGCTTAGTGGGGGGTCCATACGAGCAGTACTTC. Supplemented by reference TRBV7-8 and TRBJ2-7, the full variable domain reads GAGVSQSPRYKVAKRGQDVALRCDPISGHVSLFWYQQALGQGPEFLTYFQNEAQLDKSGLPSDRFFAERPEGSVSTLKIQRTQQEDSAVYLCASSLVGGPYEQYFGPGTRLTVT.

The chain joins TRBV7-2 to TRBJ2-7; 11 bases fit TRBD2. CDR1 is SGHTA, CDR2 FQGNSA, per germline. This CDR3 comprises 19 residues. Trimming at V came to 2 bases and at J to 4 bases, leaving 16 bases not matched to a gene. CDR3 region: CASSLYGTSGRGSWYEQYF. The CDR3 DNA follows: TGTGCCAGCAGCTTATATGGGACTAGCGGAAGGGGGTCGTGGTACGAGCAGTACTTC. The complete variable domain, with remaining parts taken from reference TRBV7-2 and TRBJ2-7, reads GAGVSQSPSNKVTEKGKDVELRCDPISGHTALYWYRQSLGQGLEFLIYFQGNSAPDKSGLPSDRFSAERTGGSVSTLTIQRTQQEDSAVYLCASSLYGTSGRGSWYEQYFGPGTRLTVT.

The rearrangement uses TRBV6-1 and TRBJ1-1; D is unclear. The V gene's germline CDR1 is MNHNS and CDR2 SASEGT. This CDR3 contains 13 residues. With 2 bases removed from V and 7 bases from J, the gap between germline ends came to 11 bases. The CDR3 DNA reads TGTGCCAGCAGTGAAAGGAGCATGCGTGAAGCTTTCTTT. Protein sequence: CASSERSMREAFF.

This rearrangement joins TRBV4-1 to TRBJ2-1; D is perhaps TRBD1 (6 bases). Trimming removed 0 bases at V and 7 bases at J, with 13 bases between. The germline V gene has CDR1 MGHRA and CDR2 YSYEKL. The CDR3 totals 15 residues. CDR3 DNA sequence: TGCGCCAGCAGCCAAGATCCCCAGGGGTGGAATGAGCAGTTCTTC. The encoded protein is CASSQDPQGWNEQFF.

V usage is TRBV7-8 and J usage is TRBJ2-1, with a tentative D call TRBD2 (7 bases). Germline CDR1 and CDR2: SGHVS and FQNEAQ. CDR3 length equals 13 residues. V dropped 5 bases and J dropped 13 bases, with 18 bases sitting between them. The CDR3 DNA follows: TGTGCCAGCAGCGGGGGCGGCGGGGGCCACCAGTTCTTC. As protein: CASSGGGGGHQFF.

The chain combines TRBV5-5 with TRBJ1-1, with D possibly TRBD1 on 5 matching bases. The germline V gene encodes CDR1 SGHKS and CDR2 YYEKEE (reference sequence). Trimming removed 6 bases from V and 1 base from J, with 13 bases in between. The length of the CDR3 is 14 residues. CDR3 amino acids: CASTYTGGNTEAFF. The CDR3 nucleotides are TGTGCCAGCACCTACACCGGGGGGAACACTGAAGCTTTCTTT.

The chain employs TRBV27 and TRBJ2-1, with D perhaps TRBD2 (6 bases). The V and J ends lost 2 bases and 2 bases respectively, with 10 bases between them. The CDR3 spans 15 residues. Germline CDR1 reads MNHEY; CDR2 reads SMNVEV (reference sequence). This chain's CDR3 is CASSLAGTPYNEQFF. DNA for the CDR3: TGTGCCAGCAGTTTAGCGGGAACGCCCTACAATGAGCAGTTCTTC.

This chain connects TRBV4-1 to TRBJ2-7, with 7 bases aligning to TRBD2. Germline CDR1 and CDR2: MGHRA and YSYEKL. V shed 1 base and J 0 bases; nucleotides not matched to a gene: 6. The CDR3 has 16 residues. The CDR3 is CASSQVGKRDSYEQYF. The CDR3 nucleotides are TGCGCCAGCAGCCAAGTAGGAAAGCGGGACTCCTACGAGCAGTACTTC.

CDR3 sequence: CASSLDREAEQYF. Here the CDR3 DNA reads TGTGCCAGCAGTCTGGACAGGGAAGCCGAGCAGTACTTC. The gene calls are TRBV5-4 and TRBJ2-5; 8 bases line up with TRBD1. The J call may be incorrect, as the DNA end agrees better with TRBJ2-7. Per the germline V gene, CDR1 is SGHNT and CDR2 is YYREEE (reference sequence). The CDR3 is made up of 13 amino acids.

The chain carries TRBV11-2 and TRBJ2-3; tentative D call: TRBD1 (6 bases). Germline values: CDR1 SGHAT, CDR2 FQNNGV. The CDR3 consists of 15 residues. The germline V and J ends were trimmed by 5 bases and 0 bases, with 12 bases remaining between them. DNA for the CDR3: TGTGCCAGCAGCCAAACAGGGTCTAGCACAGATACGCAGTATTTT. Its translation is CASSQTGSSTDTQYF. Based on the CDR3 plus reference TRBV11-2 and TRBJ2-3, the full variable domain is EAGVAQSPRYKIIEKRQSVAFWCNPISGHATLYWYQQILGQGPKLLIQFQNNGVVDDSQLPKDRFSAERLKGVDSTLKIQPAKLEDSAVYLCASSQTGSSTDTQYFGPGTRLTVL.

V is TRBV6-1 and J is TRBJ1-1; the D gene is possibly TRBD1 (5 bases). There are 16 residues in the CDR3. CDR1 and CDR2 (germline): MNHNS, SASEGT. Trimming pared 4 bases from V and 0 bases from J, leaving 15 bases between. The CDR3 coding sequence is TGTGCCAGCAGTGGAGGTCGGGGGTCAATGAACACTGAAGCTTTCTTT. Translating it yields CASSGGRGSMNTEAFF.

CDR3 residues: CASSGAHQPQHF. The CDR3 DNA reads TGTGCCAGCAGTGGGGCCCACCAGCCCCAGCATTTT. The genes are TRBV2 and TRBJ1-5; the D is unclear. The CDR3 spans 12 residues. Germline V CDR1 and CDR2: SNHLY, FYNNEI. V shed 4 bases and J shed 7 bases, with 8 bases lying between them.

The J gene is TRBJ1-2, the V gene TRBV28, with TRBD1 matching over 7 bases. Germline V CDR1 and CDR2: MDHEN, SYDVKM. This CDR3 is 14 amino acids long. The V and J ends lost 3 bases and 8 bases, in that order; junction bases with no gene match: 9. In DNA form, the CDR3 reads TGTGCCAGCAGTTTTGGGGCGACAGGGCGAGGCTACACCTTC. Residues: CASSFGATGRGYTF.

The chain couples TRBV7-9 to TRBJ2-5; perhaps TRBD1 as D (6 bases). The CDR3 is 13 amino acids. V dropped 6 bases and J dropped 4 bases, with 12 bases sitting between them. Germline CDR1 reads SEHNR; CDR2 reads FQNEAQ (reference sequence). CDR3 loop: CASSSRGIETQYF. The CDR3 DNA is TGTGCCAGCAGTTCCAGGGGAATAGAGACCCAGTACTTC.

V usage is TRBV29-1 and J usage is TRBJ1-4, with D perhaps matching TRBD1 (6 bases). From germline, CDR1 is SQVTM and CDR2 ANQGSEA. The V and J ends lost 6 bases and 5 bases respectively, with 13 bases between them. There are 13 residues in the CDR3. The CDR3 region has the DNA TGCAGCGTCCAACAGGGCCTAAATGAAAAACTGTTTTTT. Residues: CSVQQGLNEKLFF.

The gene calls are TRBV15 and TRBJ2-1; no clear D. CDR3 length: 13 residues. Germline V gene sequence: CDR1 LNHNV, CDR2 YYDKDF (reference sequence). The V gene lost 3 bases and the J gene lost 5 bases, with 8 bases spanning the gap. CDR3 DNA sequence: TGTGCCACCAGCAGCCTTCGGGACAATGAGCAGTTCTTC. This sequence encodes CATSSLRDNEQFF.

This rearrangement joins TRBV2 to TRBJ1-4; 11 bases map to TRBD1. The CDR3 has 18 amino acids. From germline, CDR1 is SNHLY and CDR2 FYNNEI. The V and J ends lost 4 bases and 6 bases, in that order; junction bases with no gene match: 13. The CDR3 coding sequence is TGTGCCAGCAGTGTCCTTCCCTCCGGGACAGGGGGAGATGAAAAACTGTTTTTT. Amino acid sequence: CASSVLPSGTGGDEKLFF.

The V and J genes are TRBV9 and TRBJ2-2; D unclear. Trimming stripped 3 bases from V and 4 bases from J, with 10 bases between. CDR3 length: 14 residues. Germline loops: CDR1 SGDLS, CDR2 YYNGEE. CDR3 protein: CASSAKDFTGELFF. Written as DNA, the CDR3 is TGTGCCAGCAGCGCGAAAGACTTCACCGGGGAGCTGTTTTTT.

The V call is TRBV30, the J call TRBJ1-4; perhaps TRBD1 as D (6 bases). CDR1 and CDR2 from the germline V gene are GTSNPN and SVGIG (reference sequence). The CDR3 consists of 13 residues. The ends were cut back, 8 bases at V and 8 bases at J, with 18 bases in the middle. The CDR3 DNA reads as TGTGCCGGGGGCGGGCCGGCAGCAGAAAAACTGTTTTTT. It is translated as CAGGGPAAEKLFF.

V is TRBV19 and J is TRBJ2-5; D might be TRBD2 (5 bases). Trimming pared 5 bases from V and 5 bases from J, leaving 9 bases between. CDR3 length equals 12 residues. CDR1 and CDR2 from the germline V gene are LNHDA and SQIVND (reference sequence). The CDR3 nucleotides read TGTGCCAGTAGTGACTACGGGGAGACCCAGTACTTC. Translated: CASSDYGETQYF.

The chain recombines TRBV11-1 with TRBJ2-3; a weak D match, TRBD1 (6 bases). The CDR3 is 19 amino acids. V was clipped by 5 bases and J by 2 bases, with 26 bases between them. CDR1 SGHAT and CDR2 FQDESV come from the germline V gene (reference sequence). CDR3 DNA sequence: TGTGCCAGCAGCCGTAACGGTGGAGACAGGAGAGGACTCACAGATACGCAGTATTTT. Translating it yields CASSRNGGDRRGLTDTQYF.

The chain combines TRBV27 with TRBJ1-5; weak D call: TRBD1 (6 bases). This CDR3 contains 16 residues. The germline V gene encodes CDR1 MNHEY and CDR2 SMNVEV (reference sequence). V was cut by 5 bases and J by 1 base, with 15 bases left in between. This CDR3 is CASSVPQGTSNQPQHF. The DNA for the CDR3 is TGTGCCAGCAGTGTACCCCAGGGGACCAGCAATCAGCCCCAGCATTTT.